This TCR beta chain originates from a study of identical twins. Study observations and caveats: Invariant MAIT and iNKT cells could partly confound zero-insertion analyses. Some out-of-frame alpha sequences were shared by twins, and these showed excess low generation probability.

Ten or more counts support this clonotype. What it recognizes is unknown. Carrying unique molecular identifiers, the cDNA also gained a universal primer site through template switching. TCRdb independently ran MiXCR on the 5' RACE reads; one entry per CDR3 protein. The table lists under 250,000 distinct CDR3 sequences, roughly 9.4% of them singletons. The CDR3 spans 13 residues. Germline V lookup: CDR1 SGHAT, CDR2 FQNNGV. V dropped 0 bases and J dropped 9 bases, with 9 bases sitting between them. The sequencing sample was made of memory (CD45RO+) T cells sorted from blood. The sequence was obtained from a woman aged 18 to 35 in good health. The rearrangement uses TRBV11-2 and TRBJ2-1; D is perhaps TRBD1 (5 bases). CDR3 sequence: CASSLDLGREQFF. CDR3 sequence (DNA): TGTGCCAGCAGCTTAGATCTGGGGCGTGAGCAGTTCTTC.